This T cell receptor (beta chain) was identified during a study of tumor-infiltrating T cells and Merkel cell polyomavirus (dated by TCRdb to the late 2010s). At the level of the whole study: CD8+ T cells specific for the Merkel cell polyomavirus KLL epitope were examined in Merkel cell carcinoma patients. In 14 to 15 samples, TRB sequencing was done on KLL-tetramer-sorted cells from blood or tumor-infiltrating lymphocytes, along with about eleven matched whole-tumor samples. In the whole study, one tumor sample was a frozen nodal tumor digest, and another tumor sample was a flash-frozen core biopsy of a metastasis. Most whole-tumor samples were obtained as 25-micron curls cut from formalin-fixed, paraffin-embedded tissue blocks. Varying disease stages were represented at patient presentation, and patients were followed for a median of about 2.7 years (range roughly 1.1 to 6.0 years). Patient treatments varied, were not standardized, and included chemotherapy, radiation and immunotherapies. Broad study findings and their caveats: The small sample size of the study (n ≈ eleven patients) is recognized as a limitation. A significant MCC-specific survival advantage (P = 0.0051) was associated with tumors having more unique KLL-specific clonotypes (roughly 5-108 vs 0-3). KLL-specific TRB repertoires were diverse and largely private, with only one public clonotype among nearly 400 unique sequences, shared by two patients. A higher intratumoral fraction of KLL-specific T cells (about 1.7-18% versus roughly 0-0.14%) was associated with significantly improved MCC-specific survival. The study examined just one viral epitope, so T cells targeting other Merkel cell polyomavirus epitopes were not captured.

Regarding this clone: Its antigen specificity is not known. Qualities for individual bases were not recorded, and no much larger clone is one base off.

All patients' tumors stained robustly positive for Merkel cell polyomavirus Large T antigen by immunohistochemistry. The study included around 13 Merkel cell carcinoma patients whose blood and/or cultured TIL contained robust KLL-tetramer+ populations exceeding 0.04% of CD8+ T cells. All patients were Caucasian, with a median age of approximately 60 years and a range of roughly 50 to 85 years. Lymph node tumors were analyzed for patients with unknown primaries who presented with nodal disease, or when insufficient primary tissue was available. For CDR1 and CDR2, the germline V gene (reference sequence) lists SEHNR and FQNEAQ. The CDR3 measures 16 amino acids from cysteine to phenylalanine. Only the CDR3 part of the read is kept: 48 bases, read in frame from the first base. Germline trimming: 5 bases from V, 1 base from J; junction bases outside gene matches: 4. Library preparation employed the immunoSEQ multiplex PCR assay. Adaptive Biotechnologies (Seattle, WA) carried out the genomic DNA extraction, TRB sequencing and normalization. The authors' pipeline ran thus. Clonality was computed as one minus Shannon entropy of productive TRB sequences normalized by log2 of unique productive sequences. KLL-specific clonotypes in tumors were found by matching TCRbeta CDR3 amino acid sequences to the sequences from the tetramer-sorted sample of each patient. Entries here come from immuneACCESS through TCRdb and include only in-frame sequences with V and J called. Some clones fail to appear in such tables; in the studies checked, an unresolved V gene covers under half of the shortfall, and the cause of the remainder is unknown. That table furnishes V, J and clone size, whereas the DNA furnished D and trimming. Present in this sample are around 25,000 clones, nearly 90% of which were seen just once. The top ten hold less than 3% of the sample.

The V and J segments used are TRBV7-9 and TRBJ2-3; TRBD2 agrees with 12 junctional bases. Sequencing was carried out using lymph node tissue. The TCR was taken from a man aged 50-59 years with Merkel cell carcinoma. The DNA sequence reads TGTGCCAGCAGCCCGACTAGCGGGAGAGGCACAGATACGCAGTATTTT. It encodes CASSPTSGRGTDTQYF.